This T cell receptor (beta chain) was sequenced for a study of T cell responses to AZD1222 COVID-19 vaccine. On this clone itself: Antigen specificity is unknown.

Study-wide findings and caveats: With dominance at 160-218 and 743-854, vaccine-associated CD4 TCRs spanned spike. Repertoire sampling was restricted to post-peak T cell response timepoints. Spike-specific TCR depth and breadth grew after two AZD1222 doses. Among those given AZD1222, only six were seropositive at baseline.

Trimming took off 6 bases at V and 0 bases at J, with 15 bases between the two ends. The CDR3 length is 15 residues. In germline, CDR1 is MNHEY, CDR2 SVGAGI. TCRdb keeps only in-frame clones here, not all; method: immunoSEQ multiplex PCR. The table has roughly 80,000 clones, 85% to 95% seen once. This sequence originates from an adult in good health. J is TRBJ2-7 and V is TRBV6-5; D possibly corresponds to TRBD2 (5 bases). The starting material was peripheral blood, obtained on day 0 of MenACWY control vaccination. In nucleotides, the CDR3 is TGTGCCAGCAGGAGCTGGGAGAGGAGCTCCTACGAGCAGTACTTC. The encoded protein is CASRSWERSSYEQYF.